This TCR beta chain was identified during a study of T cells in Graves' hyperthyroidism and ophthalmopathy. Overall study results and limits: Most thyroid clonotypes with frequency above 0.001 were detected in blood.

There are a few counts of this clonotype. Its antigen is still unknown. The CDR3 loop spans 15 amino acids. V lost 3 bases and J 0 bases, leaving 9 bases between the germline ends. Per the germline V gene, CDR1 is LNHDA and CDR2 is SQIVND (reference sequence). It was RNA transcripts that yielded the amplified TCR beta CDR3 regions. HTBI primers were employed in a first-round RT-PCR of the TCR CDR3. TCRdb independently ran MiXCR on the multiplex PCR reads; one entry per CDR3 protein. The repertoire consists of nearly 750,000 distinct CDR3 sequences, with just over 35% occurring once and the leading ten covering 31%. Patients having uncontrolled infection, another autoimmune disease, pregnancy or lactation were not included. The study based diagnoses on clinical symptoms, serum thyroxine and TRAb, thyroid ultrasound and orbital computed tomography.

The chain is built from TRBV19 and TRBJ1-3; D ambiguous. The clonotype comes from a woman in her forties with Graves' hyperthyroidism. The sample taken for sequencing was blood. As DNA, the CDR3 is TGTGCCAGTAGTATCACCTCAATCTCTGGAAACACCATATATTTT. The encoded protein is CASSITSISGNTIYF.